These 6 T cell receptor beta chains share one sample of origin, sequenced in a study of blood T cell repertoires in COVID-19. Sequenced by immunoSEQ multiplex PCR; TCRdb stores in-frame clones only, minus some. Among hundreds of thousands of clones listed, about 88% were seen once. Input material: peripheral blood. These receptors all come from a woman in her 70s with COVID-19, enrolled during active disease.

The chain couples TRBV5-6 to TRBJ2-6, with D possibly TRBD2 on 5 matching bases. Germline lookup yields CDR1 SGHDT and CDR2 YYEEEE. V was cut by 1 base and J by 3 bases, with 11 bases left in between. CDR3 length: 16 residues. The CDR3 here is CASSLNVGVGANVLTF. The CDR3 DNA reads TGTGCCAGCAGCTTGAATGTCGGGGTTGGGGCCAACGTCCTGACTTTC.

The chain carries TRBV29-1 and TRBJ2-3, with 10 bases fitting TRBD2. Trimming cost V 6 bases and J 2 bases; bases outside gene matches: 5. The CDR3 length is 14 residues. Per the germline V gene, CDR1 is SQVTM and CDR2 is ANQGSEA. CDR3 region: CSVPSGGDTDTQYF. The CDR3 DNA is TGCAGCGTCCCGAGCGGGGGGGACACAGATACGCAGTATTTT.

The CDR3: CASSQTQGTYNEQFF. The DNA for the CDR3 is TGTGCCAGCAGCCAAACACAGGGCACCTACAATGAGCAGTTCTTC. The chain couples TRBV7-2 to TRBJ2-1, with D possibly being TRBD1 (6 bases). The V and J ends lost 5 bases and 2 bases respectively, with 13 bases between them. The CDR3 has 15 amino acids. Germline V gene lookup returns CDR1 SGHTA and CDR2 FQGNSA.

The CDR3: CSVEDRGTEAFF. The CDR3 DNA reads TGCAGCGTTGAAGACAGGGGGACTGAAGCTTTCTTT. V and J are TRBV29-1 and TRBJ1-1; TRBD1 agrees at 7 bases. CDR3 length equals 12 residues. V was pared by 0 bases and J by 5 bases, with 0 bases of the junction left unmatched. The germline gives CDR1 SQVTM, CDR2 ANQGSEA.

The gene calls are TRBV3-1 (or the pseudogene TRBV3-2) and TRBJ2-7; tentative D call: TRBD1 (6 bases). Germline loops: CDR1 LGHDT, CDR2 YNNKEL (reference sequence). CDR3 length equals 16 residues. Between the trimmed V and J ends, which lost 1 base and 4 bases, there was a span of 17 bases. CDR3 region: CASSQGGLFLTYEQYF. The CDR3 DNA reads TGTGCCAGCAGCCAAGGGGGGCTCTTCCTTACTTACGAGCAGTACTTC.

Only one count was recorded for this clone. J is TRBJ2-3 and V is TRBV9, with 10 bases identical to TRBD1. J was trimmed by 2 bases and V by 4 bases; bases with no gene match: 13. Per the germline V gene, CDR1 is SGDLS and CDR2 is YYNGEE. This CDR3 contains 18 residues. CDR3 DNA: TGTGCCAGCAGCTACGGAGACAGGGGGCGGGATGTCACAGATACGCAGTATTTT. Encoded protein: CASSYGDRGRDVTDTQYF.